One and the same sample provided the 11 T cell receptor beta chains below, sequenced in a study of blood T cell repertoires in COVID-19. Sequenced by immunoSEQ multiplex PCR; TCRdb stores in-frame clones only, minus some. The table includes roughly 350,000 clones, around 84% detected once. Sequenced: peripheral blood. Receptor source: a woman between 18 and 29 years old with acute or convalescent COVID-19.

The V call is TRBV9, the J call TRBJ1-1; a weak D match, TRBD1 (6 bases). Trimming shortened V by 4 bases and J by 2 bases, and 12 bases separated the two germline ends. The CDR3 is made up of 14 amino acids. Per the germline V gene, CDR1 is SGDLS and CDR2 is YYNGEE. DNA for the CDR3: TGTGCCAGCAGCAGACCGGGACAAAACACTGAAGCTTTCTTT. This gives the protein CASSRPGQNTEAFF.

The chain recombines TRBV2 with TRBJ1-2, with D possibly TRBD1 on 5 matching bases. The CDR3 is 14 residues long. Germline CDR1 and CDR2: SNHLY and FYNNEI. V gave up 3 bases and J gave up 2 bases, with 10 bases separating them. Here the CDR3 reads CASSEGRGNYGYTF. CDR3 sequence (DNA): TGTGCCAGCAGTGAGGGGCGGGGAAACTATGGCTACACCTTC.

The genes are TRBV10-3 and TRBJ2-7; 8 bases match TRBD2. The CDR3 has 14 amino acids. CDR1 is ENHRY and CDR2 is SYGVKD in the germline V gene. The V and J ends lost 6 bases and 2 bases, in that order; junction bases with no gene match: 6. CDR3 protein: CAIRPGLAAYEQYF. In nucleotides, the CDR3 is TGTGCCATCAGACCAGGACTAGCTGCCTACGAGCAGTACTTC.

CDR3 residues: CASGPTGGRTGELFF. CDR3 DNA sequence: TGTGCTAGTGGCCCTACAGGGGGAAGGACCGGGGAGCTGTTTTTT. The rearrangement uses TRBV12-5 and TRBJ2-2; TRBD1 agrees at 8 bases. Germline trimming cut 6 bases from V and 5 bases from J; bases unmatched to any gene: 8. The germline V gene has CDR1 LGHNT and CDR2 FRNRAP. The CDR3 sequence is 15 residues long.

V and J are TRBV7-6 and TRBJ2-5; possible D gene TRBD1, 6 bases. Trimming shortened V by 2 bases and J by 2 bases, and 15 bases separated the two germline ends. The CDR3 loop spans 16 amino acids. From germline, CDR1 is SGHVS and CDR2 FNYEAQ. CDR3 coding DNA: TGTGCCAGCAGCTTAAGGTCACAGGGACATCAAGAGACCCAGTACTTC. Its translation: CASSLRSQGHQETQYF.

This rearrangement joins TRBV12-3 or TRBV12-4 to TRBJ1-2; 7 bases are a match to TRBD1. V shed 3 bases and J 12 bases; nucleotides not matched to a gene: 4. The length of the CDR3 is 11 residues. The CDR3 region has the DNA TGTGCCAGCAGTTTTGGACAGGAGGACACCTTC. Encoded protein: CASSFGQEDTF.

This clone was counted a single time. V and J are TRBV28 and TRBJ2-5; 9 nucleotides line up with TRBD1. Germline-derived CDR1 and CDR2 are MDHEN and SYDVKM. This CDR3 has 16 residues. The ends lost 4 bases at V and 4 bases at J; junction bases unmatched: 10. The CDR3 DNA reads as TGTGCCAGCAGTTCCACACAGGGGGCTTGGGGAGAGACCCAGTACTTC. As protein: CASSSTQGAWGETQYF.

The chain combines TRBV28 with TRBJ1-1, with 7 positions matching TRBD1. V trimming: 4 bases; J trimming: 2 bases; junction bases outside the gene matches: 4. This CDR3 comprises 14 residues. Germline-derived CDR1 and CDR2 are MDHEN and SYDVKM. The CDR3 DNA reads as TGTGCCAGCAGTTCGGGACAGTATAACACTGAAGCTTTCTTT. Protein sequence: CASSSGQYNTEAFF.

The CDR3 loop is CASRLLLKGEQETQYF. CDR3 in DNA: TGTGCAAGTCGCTTACTCCTTAAGGGGGAACAAGAGACCCAGTACTTC. This chain links TRBV12-2 with TRBJ2-5; the D call in the table, TRBD1, was not verified against the DNA. TRBV12-2 is designated a pseudogene. This CDR3 comprises 16 residues.

The chain links TRBV9 to TRBJ2-2; TRBD2 is a possible D gene (7 bases). This CDR3 has 17 amino acids. In germline, CDR1 is SGDLS, CDR2 YYNGEE. Trimming left V 4 bases short and J 4 bases short, with 20 bases between. The CDR3 protein is CASSIRSAGAGTGELFF. The DNA of the CDR3 is TGTGCCAGCAGCATCCGCTCGGCGGGGGCTGGCACCGGGGAGCTGTTTTTT.

The chain employs TRBV30 and TRBJ1-3, with D possibly TRBD1 on 6 matching bases. In germline, CDR1 is GTSNPN, CDR2 SVGIG (reference sequence). Trimming left V 8 bases short and J 0 bases short, with 11 bases between. This CDR3 is built from 13 residues. The CDR3 loop is CAGTQGSGNTIYF. In DNA form, the CDR3 reads TGTGCCGGAACACAGGGCTCTGGAAACACCATATATTTT.